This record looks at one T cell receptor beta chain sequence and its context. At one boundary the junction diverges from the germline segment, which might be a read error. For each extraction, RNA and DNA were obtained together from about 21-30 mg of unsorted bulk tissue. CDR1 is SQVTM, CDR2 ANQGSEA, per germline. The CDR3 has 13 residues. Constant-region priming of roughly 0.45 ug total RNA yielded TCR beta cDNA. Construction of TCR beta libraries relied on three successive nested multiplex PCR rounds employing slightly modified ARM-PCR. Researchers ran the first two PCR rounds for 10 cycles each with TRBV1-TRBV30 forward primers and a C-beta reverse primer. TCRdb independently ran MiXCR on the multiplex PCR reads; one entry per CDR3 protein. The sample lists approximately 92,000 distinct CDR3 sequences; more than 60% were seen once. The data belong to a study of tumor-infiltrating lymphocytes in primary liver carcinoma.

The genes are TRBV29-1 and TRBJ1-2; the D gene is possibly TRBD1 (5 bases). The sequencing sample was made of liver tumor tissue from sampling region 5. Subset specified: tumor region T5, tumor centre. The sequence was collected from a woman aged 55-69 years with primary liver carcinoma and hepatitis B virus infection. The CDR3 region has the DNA TGCAGCGTTGAAGAAGGGGAGTGGTATGGCAACACCTTC. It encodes CSVEEGEWYGNTF.